This entry concerns a single T cell receptor (beta chain). Its specific antigen is unknown. The sample belongs to a study of monozygotic twins with inflammatory bowel disease (dated by TCRdb to about 2019). About the investigation overall: A total of 28 monozygotic twin pairs were included in the full study, comprising nine German pairs (four IBD-concordant, five IBD-discordant) and 19 IBD-discordant Danish pairs. Within discordant pairs, disease-associated traits were sought mainly by comparing IBD patients with their genetically identical healthy co-twins. Each individual had, on average, about 151 000 unique TCRalpha sequences and 181 000 unique TCRbeta sequences available for analysis.

What the study reported, not specific to this receptor: The analysis was unable to tell apart different T cell subtypes. Measured by the inverse Simpson index, TCRbeta repertoire diversity was lower in IBD patients than in their healthy co-twins. Compared with healthy twins, IBD patients shared fewer clonotypes with other individuals, and the difference was most pronounced in patients with signs of disease activity. The results gave no support for a single strong signal or clonotype linked to IBD. Differing immunosuppressive treatments among patients may have added background noise and inter-individual variability to the repertoires. Repertoire similarity did not differ between concordant and discordant twins, possibly due to limited statistical power.

Library preparation used 5' RACE. For each TCR library, about 4,000 ng of total RNA was used. For each sample, cDNA synthesis with SMARTScribe reverse transcriptase was split into eight separate reactions. During cDNA synthesis, unique molecular identifiers containing a 6-nucleotide sample barcode were introduced by template switching. TCRalpha and TCRbeta cDNA was amplified in two nested PCRs of around 15 and 9 cycles, and bead purification was carried out after each PCR. Before amplification, the cDNA was both treated with uracil DNA-glycosylase and purified with the QIAquick PCR purification kit. The second PCR was the step at which Illumina TruSeq-compatible adapters and sample-specific barcodes were added. TapeStation and Qubit were used to check library quality and concentration, and approximately 5.5 ng of each library went into the pool. The pooled libraries were sequenced with 2 x 100 bp reads and custom sequencing primers on an Illumina HiSeq2500 single-index Rapid Run. The study's own analysis went as follows. PCR and sequencing errors were corrected by UMI-based consensus assembly using MiGEC version 1.2.6. MiXCR version 2.1.1 was used for V(D)J alignment, clonotype assembly and CDR3 extraction. Normalisation of gene usage, clonotype sharing and MAIT/NKT TCR abundance was achieved by analysing the top 1000, 10 000 and 20 000 clonotypes per sample. After downsampling to 27 000 UMIs, diversity was calculated as the inverse Simpson index using the vegan R package. Paired Mann-Whitney U tests were applied to discordant twin pairs, and Benjamini-Hochberg correction was used for multiple testing. Through TCRdb reprocessing, the reads give one entry per CDR3 protein sequence; DNA is omitted. Clone size and V and J calls follow TCRdb, not the original study. The sample's table lists a count of around 140,000 distinct CDR3 sequences. The ten largest clones add up to about 2.6% of the sample.

From each donor, a roughly 2.5 ml peripheral blood sample was drawn into PAXgene tubes and stored at -80 degrees C. Without T cell sorting, total RNA was isolated from whole blood using the PAXgene blood miRNA kit on an automated QIAcube. Deep TCRalpha and TCRbeta repertoire profiling with unique molecular barcoding was performed on peripheral blood of monozygotic twin pairs concordant or discordant for inflammatory bowel disease. For every twin pair, smoking habits were documented, and each individual was categorised as a current, former or never smoker. The CDR3 covers 15 residues, taking in both the cysteine and the phenylalanine. DNA is not recorded here. The germline V gene (reference sequence) sets CDR1 to SGHKS and CDR2 to YYEKEE.

Material for sequencing was blood. This TCR was recovered from a human donor with ulcerative colitis or Crohn's disease, or a healthy co-twin of an affected twin (not recorded which). Rearrangement joined TRBV5-5 to TRBJ2-1; TCRdb designates TRBD1, a call that cannot be tested without DNA. The CDR3 sequence is CASSHDRVLHNEQFF.